This TCR beta chain stems from a study of cytomegalovirus exposure and HLA in healthy donors. V dropped 1 base and J dropped 8; count of bases not matched to a gene: 17. The CDR3 spans 18 residues. Germline V lookup: CDR1 MGHDK, CDR2 SYGVNS. Study findings and constraints: In a later analysis, several top co-occurrence clusters appeared linked to parvovirus B19, influenza, CMV and Epstein-Barr virus. The study designated 150 or so TCR beta chains cytomegalovirus-associated. Testing in vitro showed three CMV-associated chains specific for CMV antigens.

The PCR had 60 Vbeta and 13 Jbeta primers. Using immunoSEQ multiplex PCR, the repertoire was profiled, and TCRdb retains in-frame clones only, with some absent. Here the sample spans approximately 110,000 clones, roughly 80% being singletons. Concerning this clone: Its antigen is not known.

Sequences were obtained from PBMCs. The sequence derives from a woman between 25 and 40 years old in good health and CMV-seropositive. The chain joins TRBV25-1 to TRBJ2-1; 7 positions match TRBD1. The CDR3 DNA sequence: TGTGCCAGCAGTGAATCAAGGAGACAGGGCACGGGTTTCGATGAGCAGTTCTTC. Protein: CASSESRRQGTGFDEQFF.